The next 21 T cell receptor beta chains were all read from a single sample in a study of T cell changes during pregnancy in multiple sclerosis. Data came from immunoSEQ multiplex PCR; TCRdb stores just in-frame clones and leaves some out. This repertoire shows fewer than 110,000 clones, around 93% found once; its top ten account for less than 0.9%. Specimen: peripheral blood, collected in the third trimester of pregnancy. These receptor sequences come from a female donor in good health, enrolled as a control in a pregnancy study.

The V call is TRBV7-2, the J call TRBJ1-1; TRBD1 might be the D (6 bases). With 3 bases removed from V and 5 bases from J, the gap between germline ends came to 10 bases. Germline CDR1 and CDR2: SGHTA and FQGNSA. CDR3 size: 13 residues. The CDR3 protein is CASSFFTGTEAFF. CDR3 in DNA: TGTGCCAGCAGCTTCTTTACAGGGACTGAAGCTTTCTTT.

This clone was seen once. The V gene is TRBV7-6, the J gene TRBJ2-7; 12 nucleotides agree with TRBD2. The CDR3 extends over 16 amino acids. Germline V gene lookup returns CDR1 SGHVS and CDR2 FNYEAQ. The ends lost 1 base at V and 0 bases at J; junction bases unmatched: 1. CDR3 loop: CASSLGLAGDSYEQYF. CDR3 DNA sequence: TGTGCCAGCAGCTTAGGACTAGCGGGGGACTCCTACGAGCAGTACTTC.

This clone was seen just once. In nucleotides, the CDR3 is TGTGCCAGCAGCAGATTAACCGAGTCCTACGAGCAGTACTTC. Translating it yields CASSRLTESYEQYF. The chain joins TRBV9 to TRBJ2-7; D uncertain. Trimming left V 4 bases short and J 1 base short, with 12 bases between. The V gene's germline CDR1 is SGDLS and CDR2 YYNGEE. This CDR3 is 14 amino acids long.

This chain links TRBV5-1 with TRBJ2-5; TRBD2 matches 8 bases. V gave up 1 base and J gave up 2 bases; unmatched junction bases: 16. CDR1 is SGHRS and CDR2 is YFSETQ in the germline V gene. The CDR3 covers 19 residues. The DNA of the CDR3 is TGCGCCAGCAGCTTGATCGGCGGTAGCGGGGCGACGTTACAAGAGACCCAGTACTTC. Its protein product is CASSLIGGSGATLQETQYF.

The chain carries TRBV6-1 and TRBJ1-1; TRBD1 might be the D (6 bases). Trimming shortened V by 11 bases and J by 6 bases, and 19 bases separated the two germline ends. This CDR3 comprises 13 residues. Germline assignment: CDR1 MNHNS and CDR2 SASEGT. The CDR3 loop is CAGEGGRAAEAFF. As DNA, the CDR3 is TGTGCCGGGGAAGGGGGGAGGGCGGCTGAAGCTTTCTTT.

The chain employs TRBV27 and TRBJ1-2; 8 nucleotides match TRBD1. The CDR3 contains 14 residues. V was pared by 6 bases and J by 5 bases, with 8 bases of the junction left unmatched. From germline, CDR1 is MNHEY and CDR2 SMNVEV (reference sequence). CDR3 protein: CASRTHRGYYGYTF. The CDR3 DNA is TGTGCCAGCAGAACTCACAGGGGGTATTATGGCTACACCTTC.

The chain joins TRBV7-3 to TRBJ2-5, with D uncertain. The germline gives CDR1 SGHTA, CDR2 FQGTGA. The CDR3 is 14 residues long. Trimming left V 1 base short and J 4 bases short, with 10 bases between. CDR3 DNA: TGTGCCAGCAGCTTAAATCCAGCGTCAGAGACCCAGTACTTC. It yields the protein CASSLNPASETQYF.

This clone was counted between two and nine times. V and J are TRBV19 and TRBJ1-2; 9 bases align to TRBD1. The germline CDR1 and CDR2 sequences are LNHDA and SQIVND (reference sequence). The V and J ends lost 3 bases and 8 bases, in that order; junction bases with no gene match: 10. CDR3 length: 15 amino acids. CDR3 in DNA: TGTGCCAGTAGTATTCAGGGACAGGGCTCTACGGGCTACACCTTC. Amino acid sequence: CASSIQGQGSTGYTF.

The DNA of the CDR3 is TGTGCCAGCAGCTTAGTAGTGTCGCGGTCCTATAATTCACCCCTCCACTTT. Its translation is CASSLVVSRSYNSPLHF. The V and J genes are TRBV11-2 and TRBJ1-6; D gene uncertain. Trimming removed 1 base from V and 1 base from J, with 11 bases in between. There are 17 residues in the CDR3. Germline V gene data show CDR1 as SGHAT and CDR2 as FQNNGV. Full variable domain (remainder filled in from reference TRBV11-2 and TRBJ1-6): EAGVAQSPRYKIIEKRQSVAFWCNPISGHATLYWYQQILGQGPKLLIQFQNNGVVDDSQLPKDRFSAERLKGVDSTLKIQPAKLEDSAVYLCASSLVVSRSYNSPLHFGNGTRLTVT.

The rearrangement joins TRBV9 to TRBJ2-1; 7 positions agree with TRBD1. Germline CDR1 is SGDLS and CDR2 is YYNGEE. The V segment lost 0 bases and the J segment 3 bases; nucleotides outside the gene matches: 3. The CDR3 runs 15 residues. The CDR3 protein is CASSVEGAVYNEQFF. CDR3 sequence (DNA): TGTGCCAGCAGCGTAGAGGGGGCAGTCTACAATGAGCAGTTCTTC.

The chain combines TRBV5-1 with TRBJ1-5; D is undetermined. V was clipped by 0 bases and J by 4 bases, with 11 bases between them. Per the germline V gene, CDR1 is SGHRS and CDR2 is YFSETQ. This CDR3 is built from 15 residues. The CDR3 DNA follows: TGCGCCAGCAGCTTGGGCGGGGATCCGAATCAGCCCCAGCATTTT. Protein: CASSLGGDPNQPQHF.

J is TRBJ1-1 and V is TRBV18; maybe TRBD1 (6 bases). This CDR3 has 15 residues. V gave up 6 bases and J gave up 3 bases, with 17 bases separating them. CDR1 KGHSH and CDR2 LQKENI come from the germline V gene. Here the CDR3 reads CASSKKGGRDTEAFF. CDR3 sequence (DNA): TGTGCCAGCTCTAAAAAAGGGGGTAGGGACACTGAAGCTTTCTTT.

The chain is built from TRBV19 and TRBJ2-1, with 8 positions matching TRBD1. Germline-derived CDR1 and CDR2 are LNHDA and SQIVND (reference sequence). CDR3 size: 13 residues. With 6 bases clipped from V and 8 bases from J, the junction kept 6 bases outside the gene matches. DNA of the CDR3: TGTGCCAGTAGGAGGACAGGGTGGGATGAGCAGTTCTTC. Amino acid sequence: CASRRTGWDEQFF.

The chain uses TRBV4-2 and TRBJ2-3; 7 nucleotides align to TRBD2. The V and J ends lost 0 bases and 0 bases, in that order; junction bases with no gene match: 3. This CDR3 is built from 16 residues. Germline-derived CDR1 and CDR2 are LGHNA and YNFKEQ. The CDR3 protein is CASSQDTGGSTDTQYF. For the CDR3, the DNA is TGTGCCAGCAGCCAAGATACCGGGGGGAGCACAGATACGCAGTATTTT.

The chain links TRBV7-2 to TRBJ2-7, with 8 bases matching TRBD1. CDR3 size: 14 residues. Germline CDR1 and CDR2: SGHTA and FQGNSA. J gave up 3 bases and V 2 bases, and 3 bases lay outside the gene matches. The CDR3 bases are TGTGCCAGCAGCTTATACGGACAGGGCTACGAGCAGTACTTC. Its protein is CASSLYGQGYEQYF.

The chain recombines TRBV7-2 with TRBJ1-4, with D uncertain. The V gene lost 5 bases and the J gene lost 5 bases, with 6 bases spanning the gap. In germline, CDR1 is SGHTA, CDR2 FQGNSA. The CDR3 totals 12 residues. The chain's CDR3 is CASSRSNEKLFF. CDR3 sequence (DNA): TGTGCCAGCAGCCGTTCGAATGAAAAACTGTTTTTT.

The V gene is TRBV7-2, the J gene TRBJ1-2; D is uncertain. The CDR3 sequence is 16 residues long. Per germline, CDR1 SGHTA and CDR2 FQGNSA. Trimming took off 1 base at V and 0 bases at J, with 12 bases between the two ends. The CDR3 region has the DNA TGTGCCAGCAGCTTAGGAGGCGGGAGAGCTAACTATGGCTACACCTTC. This sequence encodes CASSLGGGRANYGYTF.

The chain recombines TRBV9 with TRBJ1-4; the D gene is possibly TRBD1 (5 bases). The CDR3 contains 13 residues. Germline V gene sequence: CDR1 SGDLS, CDR2 YYNGEE. Deletions cut 10 bases from V and 7 bases from J, with 17 bases between. This CDR3 is CAGQRGEGEKLFF. The CDR3 DNA follows: TGTGCCGGCCAAAGAGGGGAGGGTGAAAAACTGTTTTTT. Combining the CDR3 with reference TRBV9 and TRBJ1-4 gives the whole variable domain DSGVTQTPKHLITATGQRVTLRCSPRSGDLSVYWYQQSLDQGLQFLIQYYNGEERAKGNILERFSAQQFPDLHSELNLSSLELGDSALYFCAGQRGEGEKLFFGSGTQLSVL.

The chain joins TRBV7-3 to TRBJ2-2; tentatively, D is TRBD1 (6 bases). CDR1 and CDR2 from the germline V gene are SGHTA and FQGTGA. This CDR3 is built from 16 residues. V lost 5 bases to trimming and J lost 4 bases, with 17 bases between them. The CDR3 protein is CASSPQGRWATGELFF. The CDR3 DNA reads as TGTGCCAGCAGCCCCCAGGGGCGATGGGCCACCGGGGAGCTGTTTTTT.

The chain is built from TRBV19 and TRBJ1-1; D perhaps matches TRBD1 (5 bases). The ends were cut back, 5 bases at V and 2 bases at J, with 9 bases in the middle. The CDR3 spans 13 residues. Germline V gene sequence: CDR1 LNHDA, CDR2 SQIVND (reference sequence). The CDR3 region has the DNA TGTGCCAGTAGTTGGGGGGTTAACACTGAAGCTTTCTTT. Translation gives CASSWGVNTEAFF.

The chain carries TRBV11-3 and TRBJ2-7, with unresolved D. V was shortened by 5 bases and J by 3 bases, with 8 bases between the two germline ends. CDR1 and CDR2 from the germline V gene are SGHNT and YENEEA. The CDR3 contains 12 residues. The CDR3 loop reads CASSPPGYEQYF. The DNA for the CDR3 is TGTGCCAGCAGCCCCCCGGGCTACGAGCAGTACTTC.